This entry describes one TCR beta chain. The clone's antigen remains unknown. No clone much larger than this one lies a single base away; base qualities are absent. The data stem from a study of T cell responses to AZD1222 COVID-19 vaccine (dated by TCRdb to the early 2020s). Turning to the overall study: AZD1222 recipients with second doses at about 4 weeks or about 12 weeks were pooled, because spike-specific TCR depth and breadth did not differ between schedules. TCR sequencing covered more than 230 trial participants: 200 to 220 given two doses of AZD1222 and approximately 26 given two doses of MenACWY control vaccine. Trial participants were enrolled into age subgroups of 18-55, 56-69 and 70-plus years, which contained about 150, 27 and 61 TCR-sequenced participants, respectively. Overall study outcomes, separate from this receptor: The 56-69-year group was small, and its depth increase did not reach significance, likely because of low power. Because no day 14 peak-response samples were available, the repertoires could be characterized only after the peak T cell response. After two AZD1222 doses, both the breadth and the depth of spike-specific TCRs were significantly higher than at day 0 and than in MenACWY recipients. Participants were mostly white British, with more females than males. The authors suggested clonal diversity may have been underestimated. Reportedly, close to half of the unique spike-specific TCRs recognized epitopes lying outside the regions that are mutated in the B.1.351 and B.1.1.7 variants. CD4 TCRs associated with the vaccine covered the entire spike protein, and the dominant responses were in regions 160-218 and 743-854. Only a handful of AZD1222 recipients were SARS-CoV-2 seropositive at baseline, limiting conclusions about previously exposed vaccinees.

The CDR3 regions of human TCRbeta chains were subjected to immunosequencing. In the authors' own workflow: Repertoire TCRs were checked for matches against a reference library of SARS-CoV-2-specific TCRs that had been generated using the MIRA antigen-specificity platform. Breadth meant the fraction of unique TCRs that were SARS-CoV-2-associated, whereas depth meant the fraction of total T cells that were SARS-CoV-2-associated. Using the MIRA data, each spike-specific TCR was mapped to the spike region that the TCR reacts to and placed in a CD4 or CD8 class. Log10-transformed breadth and depth values were compared by one-way ANOVA with Sidak's multiple comparisons tests. The table comes from immuneACCESS by way of TCRdb, which keeps in-frame sequences with V and J called. Part of the clones is missing from these tables; in studies checked, under half for an unresolved V gene and the rest for unknown reasons. The V and J calls and clone size were taken over from that table, and D and trimming were inferred from the DNA. The sample includes around 180,000 clones, with over 75% observed a single time. Jointly, the top ten make up 6.5% to 8.5% of the sample.

The time point label, as the study defines it: baseline before first vaccination. Vaccinee samples were obtained from the UK trials COV001 and COV002, which included a single-blind randomized controlled phase 2/3 trial of AZD1222 (ChAdOx1 nCoV-19) in healthy adults. Trial participant PBMC samples were collected at day 0 and day 28 after the second dose for TCRbeta chain sequencing. The CDR3 goes from the cysteine to the phenylalanine over 14 residues. CDR3 DNA is the only sequence kept; it has 42 bases, read in frame from the first base. From the germline V gene (reference sequence), CDR1 is SGHNT and CDR2 is YYREEE. V trim: 5 bases; J trim: 5 bases; unmatched bases: 4.

The source was peripheral blood, collected on day 0 of AZD1222 vaccination. The sequence is built from TRBV5-4 and TRBJ1-6; 7 central bases correspond to TRBD1. The TCR was taken from an adult in good health. CDR3 protein: CASRAGTDNSPLHF. The DNA sequence is TGTGCCAGCAGGGCCGGGACAGATAATTCACCCCTCCACTTT.